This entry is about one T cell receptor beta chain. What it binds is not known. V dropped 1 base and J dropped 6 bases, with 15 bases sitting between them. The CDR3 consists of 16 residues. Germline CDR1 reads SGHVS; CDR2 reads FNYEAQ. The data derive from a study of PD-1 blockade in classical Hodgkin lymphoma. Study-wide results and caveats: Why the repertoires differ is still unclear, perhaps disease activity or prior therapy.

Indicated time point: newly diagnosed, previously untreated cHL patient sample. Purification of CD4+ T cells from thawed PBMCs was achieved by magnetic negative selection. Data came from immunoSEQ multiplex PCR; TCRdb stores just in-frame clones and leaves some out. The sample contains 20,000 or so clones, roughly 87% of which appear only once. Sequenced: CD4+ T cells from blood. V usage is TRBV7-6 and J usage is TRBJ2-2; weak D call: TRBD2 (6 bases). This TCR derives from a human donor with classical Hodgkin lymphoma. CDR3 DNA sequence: TGTGCCAGCAGCTTAGGGAGACTAGATGCTTCCGGGGAGCTGTTTTTT. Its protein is CASSLGRLDASGELFF.